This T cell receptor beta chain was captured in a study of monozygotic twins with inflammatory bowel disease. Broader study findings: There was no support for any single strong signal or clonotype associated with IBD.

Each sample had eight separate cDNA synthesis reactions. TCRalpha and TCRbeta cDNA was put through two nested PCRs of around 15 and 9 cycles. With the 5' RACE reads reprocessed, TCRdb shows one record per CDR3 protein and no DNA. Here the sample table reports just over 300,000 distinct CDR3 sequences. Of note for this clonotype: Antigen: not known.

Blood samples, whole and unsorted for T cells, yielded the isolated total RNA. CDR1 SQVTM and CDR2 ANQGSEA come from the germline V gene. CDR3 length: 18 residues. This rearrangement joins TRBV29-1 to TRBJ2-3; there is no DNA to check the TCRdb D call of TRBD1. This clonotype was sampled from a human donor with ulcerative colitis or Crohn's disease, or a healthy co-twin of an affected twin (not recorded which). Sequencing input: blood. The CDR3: CSVQDRGRLLSSTDTQYF.